The 10 T cell receptor beta chains presented below share a single source sample, sequenced in a study of blood T cell repertoires in COVID-19. Profiled with immunoSEQ multiplex PCR; TCRdb holds only in-frame clones, not every one. Of around 200,000 clones in the sample, 83% were seen once. Sequenced input: peripheral blood. The receptor set was obtained from a woman aged 40 to 50 with active or convalescent COVID-19.

The CDR3 is CASDAAAGQKNTEAFF. The DNA of the CDR3 is TGTGCCAGCGATGCCGCCGCGGGACAGAAGAACACTGAAGCTTTCTTT. The gene calls are TRBV9 and TRBJ1-1; TRBD1 matches 7 bases. V was pared by 7 bases and J by 1 base, with 13 bases of the junction left unmatched. Germline CDR1 is SGDLS and CDR2 is YYNGEE. The CDR3 spans 16 residues.

Points on this clone: The sample has other DNA sequences that encode this CDR3 too. The rearrangement links TRBV18 to TRBJ1-1, with 8 bases that match TRBD1. This CDR3 spans 14 amino acids. The V and J ends lost 3 bases and 3 bases, in that order; junction bases with no gene match: 3. Germline assignment: CDR1 KGHSH and CDR2 LQKENI. The CDR3 spells CASSPTGVDTEAFF. The CDR3 DNA is TGTGCCAGCTCACCGACAGGGGTGGACACTGAAGCTTTCTTT.

The V gene is TRBV4-1, the J gene TRBJ1-2; 7 bases are shared with TRBD1. Germline trimming cut 4 bases from V and 0 bases from J; bases unmatched to any gene: 2. This CDR3 has 14 residues. Germline CDR1 and CDR2: MGHRA and YSYEKL. This CDR3 is CASSPGTANYGYTF. CDR3 DNA: TGCGCCAGCAGCCCAGGGACAGCTAACTATGGCTACACCTTC.

The chain couples TRBV7-9 to TRBJ2-5; perhaps TRBD2 as D (7 bases). V lost 8 bases and J 1 base, leaving 23 bases between the germline ends. CDR1 is SEHNR, CDR2 FQNEAQ, per germline (reference sequence). This CDR3 region has 17 residues. Written as DNA, the CDR3 is TGTGCCAGCCTCAAGAGATATGGAGGGGGGGTCCAAGAGACCCAGTACTTC. This translates into CASLKRYGGGVQETQYF.

V and J are TRBV11-2 and TRBJ2-7; D is possibly TRBD2 (7 bases). V lost 2 bases to trimming and J lost 4 bases, with 18 bases between them. The germline V gene encodes CDR1 SGHAT and CDR2 FQNNGV. There are 16 residues in the CDR3. The CDR3, as DNA: TGTGCCAGCAGCTTATCGGGGGGCGCGTTTAGGTACGAGCAGTACTTC. Translated: CASSLSGGAFRYEQYF. Looking up the rest from reference TRBV11-2 and TRBJ2-7 gives the full variable domain: EAGVAQSPRYKIIEKRQSVAFWCNPISGHATLYWYQQILGQGPKLLIQFQNNGVVDDSQLPKDRFSAERLKGVDSTLKIQPAKLEDSAVYLCASSLSGGAFRYEQYFGPGTRLTVT.

The chain joins TRBV3-1 (or the pseudogene TRBV3-2) to TRBJ1-5, with TRBD1 identical over 9 bases. The CDR3 totals 16 residues. The junction had 6 bases not matched to a gene; V was cut back by 6 bases and J by 0 bases. Looked up from germline, CDR1 is LGHDT and CDR2 is YNNKEL (reference sequence). Written as DNA, the CDR3 is TGTGCCAGCAGTCCCGGGACAGGGTATAGCAATCAGCCCCAGCATTTT. Translated: CASSPGTGYSNQPQHF.

DNA for the CDR3: TGTGCCAGCAGCCGGAGGGTAATGACTTCGCGGACCGGCACAGATACGCAGTATTTT. Translated, it gives CASSRRVMTSRTGTDTQYF. V usage is TRBV7-3 and J usage is TRBJ2-3; tentative D call: TRBD2 (6 bases). The length of the CDR3 is 19 residues. The V end lost 5 bases, the J end lost 1 base, and 25 bases lay between the germline ends. Per germline, CDR1 SGHTA and CDR2 FQGTGA.

The chain joins TRBV11-3 to TRBJ2-1; D gene ambiguous. The CDR3 is 14 residues long. V was pared by 0 bases and J by 8 bases, with 11 bases between. Germline V gene lookup returns CDR1 SGHNT and CDR2 YENEEA. CDR3 protein: CASSLDIGRYEQFF. Written as DNA, the CDR3 is TGTGCCAGCAGCTTAGATATTGGGCGATATGAGCAGTTCTTC.

This rearrangement joins TRBV7-2 to TRBJ2-3; 9 positions match TRBD2. From germline, CDR1 is SGHTA and CDR2 FQGNSA. The CDR3 runs 16 residues. V was pared by 3 bases and J by 4 bases, with 8 bases of the junction left unmatched. The CDR3 is CASSLSSGGASDTQYF. As DNA, the CDR3 is TGTGCCAGCAGCTTGAGTAGCGGGGGTGCCTCAGATACGCAGTATTTT.

V and J are TRBV6-5 and TRBJ1-5; D may be TRBD1 (6 bases). The CDR3 loop spans 14 amino acids. Germline lookup yields CDR1 MNHEY and CDR2 SVGAGI. V was trimmed by 8 bases and J by 11 bases, leaving 22 bases between them. The CDR3 bases are TGTGCCAGCCGTAGTCAGGGGTCCGCTGGAGCCCAGCATTTT. Protein: CASRSQGSAGAQHF.